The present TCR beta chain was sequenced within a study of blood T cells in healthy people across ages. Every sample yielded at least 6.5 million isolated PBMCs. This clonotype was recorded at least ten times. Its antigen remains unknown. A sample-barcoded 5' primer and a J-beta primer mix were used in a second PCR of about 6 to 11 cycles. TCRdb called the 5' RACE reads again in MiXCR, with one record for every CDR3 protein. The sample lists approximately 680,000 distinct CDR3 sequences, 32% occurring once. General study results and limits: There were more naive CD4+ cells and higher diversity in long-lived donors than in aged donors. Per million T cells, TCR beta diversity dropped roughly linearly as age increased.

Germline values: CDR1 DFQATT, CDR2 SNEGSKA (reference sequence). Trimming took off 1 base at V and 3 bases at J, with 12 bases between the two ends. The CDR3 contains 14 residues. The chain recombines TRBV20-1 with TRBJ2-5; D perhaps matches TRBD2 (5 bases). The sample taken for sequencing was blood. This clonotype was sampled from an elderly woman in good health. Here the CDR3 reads CSARVPGLKETQYF. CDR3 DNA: TGCAGTGCTAGAGTCCCCGGACTCAAAGAGACCCAGTACTTC.